A selection of T cell receptor beta chains follows, all from one sample in a study of cytomegalovirus exposure and HLA in healthy donors. Sequenced by immunoSEQ multiplex PCR; TCRdb stores in-frame clones only, minus some. The sample has 50,000 or so clones, roughly 91% seen once. Material: PBMCs. These receptors all come from a woman in her 30s in good health and CMV-seronegative. The conserved cysteine and the conserved F or W are not part of the CDR3 here. Fields, in order: J gene, V gene, CDR3 protein.

>TRBJ2-7|TRBV10-2
ASSGAGQRGYEQY
>TRBJ1-3|TRBV6-6
ASSFPQGSGNTIY
>TRBJ2-7|TRBV6-6
ASTGQAGYEQY
>TRBJ2-2|TRBV18
ASSPGSGELF
>TRBJ2-5|TRBV6-1
ASSEALRAGVGETQY
>TRBJ1-2|TRBV6-5
ASSRGTGNGYT
>TRBJ1-3|TRBV10-3
AISTGGGNTIY
>TRBJ2-1|TRBV29-1
SAGPGLAGVYNEQF
>TRBJ2-2|TRBV4-1
ASSQEGAGRANTGELF
>TRBJ2-3|TRBV27
ASSFLGLAGGPDTQY
>TRBJ2-3|TRBV2
ASVSRSTDTQY
>TRBJ2-4|TRBV27
ASSPGTSGVKNIQY
>TRBJ1-2|TRBV5-1
ASSLAGGDNGYT
>TRBJ2-7|TRBV13
ASSWGQGSNEQY
>TRBJ2-5|TRBV28
ASGAFPGNLGKAAQY
>TRBJ1-4|TRBV7-9
ASSPRQGLISEKLF
>TRBJ2-1|TRBV12-5
ASGLGGNYNEQF